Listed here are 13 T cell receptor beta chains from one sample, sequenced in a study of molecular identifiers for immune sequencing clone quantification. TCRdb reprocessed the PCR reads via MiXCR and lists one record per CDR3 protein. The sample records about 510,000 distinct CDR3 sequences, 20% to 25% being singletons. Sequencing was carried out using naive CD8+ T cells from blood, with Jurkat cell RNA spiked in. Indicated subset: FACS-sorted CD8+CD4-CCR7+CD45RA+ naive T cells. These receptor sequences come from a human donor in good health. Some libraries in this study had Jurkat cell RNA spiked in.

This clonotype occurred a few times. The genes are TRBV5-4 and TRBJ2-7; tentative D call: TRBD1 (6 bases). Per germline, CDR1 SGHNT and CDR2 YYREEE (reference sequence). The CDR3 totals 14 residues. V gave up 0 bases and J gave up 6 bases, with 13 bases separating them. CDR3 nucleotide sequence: TGTGCCAGCAGCTTGGAGGGGGATGCGGTCGAGCAGTACTTC. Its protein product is CASSLEGDAVEQYF.

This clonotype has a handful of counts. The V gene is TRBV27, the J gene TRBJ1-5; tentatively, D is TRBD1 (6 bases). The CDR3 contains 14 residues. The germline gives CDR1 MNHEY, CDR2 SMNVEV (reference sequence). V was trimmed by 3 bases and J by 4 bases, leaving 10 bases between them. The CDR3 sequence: CASSFLQGNQPQHF. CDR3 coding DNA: TGTGCCAGCAGTTTCCTACAGGGTAATCAGCCCCAGCATTTT.

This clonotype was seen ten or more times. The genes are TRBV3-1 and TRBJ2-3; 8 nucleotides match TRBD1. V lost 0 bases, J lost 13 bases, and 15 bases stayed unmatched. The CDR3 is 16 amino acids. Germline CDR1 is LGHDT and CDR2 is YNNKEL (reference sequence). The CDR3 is CASSQDSWEDRGKEYF. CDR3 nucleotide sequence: TGTGCCAGCAGCCAAGATTCCTGGGAAGACAGGGGAAAGGAGTATTTT.

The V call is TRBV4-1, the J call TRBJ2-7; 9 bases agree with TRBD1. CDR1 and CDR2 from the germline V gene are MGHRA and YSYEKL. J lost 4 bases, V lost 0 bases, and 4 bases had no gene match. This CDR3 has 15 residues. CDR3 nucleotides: TGCGCCAGCAGCCAAGAAGGGACAGGGCTGTACGAGCAGTACTTC. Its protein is CASSQEGTGLYEQYF.

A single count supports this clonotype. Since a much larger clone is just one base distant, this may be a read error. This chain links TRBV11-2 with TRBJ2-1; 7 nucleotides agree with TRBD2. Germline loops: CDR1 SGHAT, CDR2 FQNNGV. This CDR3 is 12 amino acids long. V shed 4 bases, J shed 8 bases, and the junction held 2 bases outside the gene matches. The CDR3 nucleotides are TGTGCCAGCAGCTGTACTAGCGATGAGCAGTTCTTC. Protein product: CASSCTSDEQFF.

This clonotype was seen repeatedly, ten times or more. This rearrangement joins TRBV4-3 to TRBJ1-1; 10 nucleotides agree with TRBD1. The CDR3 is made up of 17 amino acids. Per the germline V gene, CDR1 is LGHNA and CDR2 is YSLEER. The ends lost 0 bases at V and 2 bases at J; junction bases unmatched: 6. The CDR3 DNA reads TGCGCCAGCAGCCAAGAGAGCGGGACAGGGGTTAACACTGAAGCTTTCTTT. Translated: CASSQESGTGVNTEAFF.

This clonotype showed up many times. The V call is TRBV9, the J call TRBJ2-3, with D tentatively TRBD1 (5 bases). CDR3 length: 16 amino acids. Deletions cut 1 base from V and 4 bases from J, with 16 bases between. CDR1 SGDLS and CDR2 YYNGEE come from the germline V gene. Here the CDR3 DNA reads TGTGCCAGCAGCGTACCAGGGCCCGGAGTCGCAGATACGCAGTATTTT. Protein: CASSVPGPGVADTQYF.

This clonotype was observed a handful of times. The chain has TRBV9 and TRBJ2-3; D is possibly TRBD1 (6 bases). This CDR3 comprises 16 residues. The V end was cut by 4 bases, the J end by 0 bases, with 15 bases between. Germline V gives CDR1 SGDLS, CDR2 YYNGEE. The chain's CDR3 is CASSSNRDQSTDTQYF. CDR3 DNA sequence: TGTGCCAGCAGCTCCAACAGGGATCAAAGCACAGATACGCAGTATTTT.

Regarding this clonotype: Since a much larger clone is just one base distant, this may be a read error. The CDR3 DNA sequence: TGCGCCAGCAGCCCAGATCCTGCGACACTAAGCACAGATACGCAGTATTTT. Its protein product is CASSPDPATLSTDTQYF. The genes are TRBV4-1 and TRBJ2-3, with D hard to call. V was shortened by 4 bases and J by 0 bases, with 17 bases between the two germline ends. The CDR3 consists of 17 residues. CDR1 and CDR2 (germline): MGHRA, YSYEKL.

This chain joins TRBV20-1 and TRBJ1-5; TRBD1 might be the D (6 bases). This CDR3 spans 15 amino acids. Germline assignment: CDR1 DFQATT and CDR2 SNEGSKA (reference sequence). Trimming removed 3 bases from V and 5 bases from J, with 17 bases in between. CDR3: CSARPRGGSYQPQHF. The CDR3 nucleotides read TGCAGTGCTAGGCCCAGGGGTGGGAGTTATCAGCCCCAGCATTTT.

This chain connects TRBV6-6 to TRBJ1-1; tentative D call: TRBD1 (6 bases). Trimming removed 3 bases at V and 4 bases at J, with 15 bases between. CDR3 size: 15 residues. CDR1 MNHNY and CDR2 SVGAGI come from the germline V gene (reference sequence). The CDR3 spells CASSYYGGPGTEAFF. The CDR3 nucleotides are TGTGCCAGCAGTTATTATGGGGGGCCGGGCACTGAAGCTTTCTTT.

CDR3 sequence reads: CASSIDTPRPWTSGRDNEQFF. The CDR3 DNA follows: TGTGCCAGTAGTATAGATACCCCGAGACCGTGGACTAGCGGGAGGGACAATGAGCAGTTCTTC. The chain carries TRBV19 and TRBJ2-1; 15 bases agree with TRBD2. The CDR3 contains 21 residues. The J segment lost 5 bases and the V segment lost 0 bases, leaving 14 bases of the junction unmatched. Germline V gene sequence: CDR1 LNHDA, CDR2 SQIVND (reference sequence).

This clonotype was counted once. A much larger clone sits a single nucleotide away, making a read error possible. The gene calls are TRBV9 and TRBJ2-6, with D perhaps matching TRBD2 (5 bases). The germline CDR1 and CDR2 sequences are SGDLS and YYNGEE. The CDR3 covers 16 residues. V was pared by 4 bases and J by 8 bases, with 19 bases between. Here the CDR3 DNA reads TGTGCCAGCAGCTACGCCGAAGAGGTCGGGACCAACGTCCTGACTTTC. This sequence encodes CASSYAEEVGTNVLTF.